This T cell receptor beta chain was identified in a study of T cells after yellow fever vaccination. TCRdb redid the calling of the 5' RACE reads with MiXCR, one entry per CDR3 protein. Among just under 600,000 distinct CDR3 sequences listed, approximately 13% were seen once. Overall study findings and caveats: Overall, a small share of clonotypes was seen in both CD4 and CD8 compartments.

To note about this clonotype: The antigen remains unidentified.

This clonotype was obtained from a man aged 30 to 39 who received the YFV17D yellow fever vaccine. The starting material was PBMCs, obtained on the day of the yellow fever booster vaccination.

This CDR3 reads CASSLQGGWEKLFF. The CDR3 region has the DNA TGCGCCAGCAGCCTACAGGGAGGATGGGAAAAACTGTTTTTT. The gene calls are TRBV5-1 and TRBJ1-4; D may be TRBD1 (6 bases). Germline V lookup: CDR1 SGHRS, CDR2 YFSETQ. CDR3 size: 14 residues. The V end was cut by 4 bases, the J end by 8 bases, with 15 bases between. Full variable domain (missing parts from reference TRBV5-1 and TRBJ1-4): KAGVTQTPRYLIKTRGQQVTLSCSPISGHRSVSWYQQTPGQGLQFLFEYFSETQRNKGNFPGRFSGRQFSNSRSEMNVSTLELGDSALYLCASSLQGGWEKLFFGSGTQLSVL.